This T cell receptor beta chain is from a study of molecular identifiers for immune sequencing clone quantification. Study as a whole: Five portions were made in replicates from RNA of around 20,000 or 100,000 naive CD8 cells, and four underwent sequencing.

Regarding this clonotype: Its antigen remains unidentified. A much larger clone differs from this one at a single base, so this may be a read error.

Points from the study as a whole: A single cell's spiked Jurkat TCR RNA was reportedly detectable among about a million naive cells. Clones that had above 20 RNA copies took up over 98% of effector molecules but under 1% in naive cells.

TCRdb processed the PCR reads anew with MiXCR; each CDR3 protein has one entry. The sample shows about 630,000 distinct CDR3 sequences, less than 30% of them seen only once. The sequence came from a human donor in good health. Some libraries in this study had Jurkat cell RNA spiked in. Sequenced material: naive CD8+ T cells from blood, with Jurkat cell RNA spiked in. As to subset: FACS-sorted CD8+CD4-CCR7+CD45RA+ naive T cells.

CDR3 amino acids: CASSFGRRAQNTEAFF. CDR3 sequence (DNA): TGTGCCAGCAGTTTCGGTAGGAGGGCCCAAAACACTGAAGCTTTCTTT. The chain has TRBV12-3 or TRBV12-4 and TRBJ1-1, with D uncertain. This CDR3 comprises 16 residues. Trimming cost V 3 bases and J 2 bases, with 16 bases left between them.